This TCR beta chain appears in the sequencing data of a study of monozygotic twins with cystic fibrosis. Findings of the study overall: J usage was most co-twin-similar in 8 of 16 pairs, V in 13.

The CDR3 extends over 15 amino acids. The germline V gene encodes CDR1 SGHRS and CDR2 YFSETQ. The V and J ends lost 0 bases and 6 bases respectively, with 13 bases between them. Turning to this clone: Its antigen is unidentified.

Profiling relied on immunoSEQ multiplex PCR, and the TCRdb table lists in-frame clones only, not all of them. The table lists around 34,000 clones, roughly 90% of them singletons. Sequenced material: blood. The origin of this receptor is a girl aged 2 to 10 with cystic fibrosis. The chain joins TRBV5-1 to TRBJ2-1; no clear D. The CDR3 DNA reads as TGCGCCAGCAGCTTGGCCACGCAGCGACGCAATGAGCAGTTCTTC. Protein product: CASSLATQRRNEQFF.